Below, one T cell receptor beta chain is given with its context. The CDR3 extends over 11 amino acids. V lost 6 bases and J 7 bases, leaving 7 bases between the germline ends. Germline lookup yields CDR1 MNHEY and CDR2 SVGAGI. The data were taken from a study of cytomegalovirus exposure and HLA in healthy donors. Both 60 Vbeta primers and 13 Jbeta primers went into the PCR. Assay used: immunoSEQ multiplex PCR; TCRdb lists only in-frame clones, some missing. This table has roughly 150,000 clones, approximately 85% appearing once. Input material: PBMCs. The chain uses TRBV6-5 and TRBJ2-1; D unclear. This sequence originates from a man aged 30 to 45 in good health and CMV-seropositive. This chain's CDR3 is CASRALNEQFF. Here the CDR3 DNA reads TGTGCCAGCAGGGCCCTGAATGAGCAGTTCTTC.